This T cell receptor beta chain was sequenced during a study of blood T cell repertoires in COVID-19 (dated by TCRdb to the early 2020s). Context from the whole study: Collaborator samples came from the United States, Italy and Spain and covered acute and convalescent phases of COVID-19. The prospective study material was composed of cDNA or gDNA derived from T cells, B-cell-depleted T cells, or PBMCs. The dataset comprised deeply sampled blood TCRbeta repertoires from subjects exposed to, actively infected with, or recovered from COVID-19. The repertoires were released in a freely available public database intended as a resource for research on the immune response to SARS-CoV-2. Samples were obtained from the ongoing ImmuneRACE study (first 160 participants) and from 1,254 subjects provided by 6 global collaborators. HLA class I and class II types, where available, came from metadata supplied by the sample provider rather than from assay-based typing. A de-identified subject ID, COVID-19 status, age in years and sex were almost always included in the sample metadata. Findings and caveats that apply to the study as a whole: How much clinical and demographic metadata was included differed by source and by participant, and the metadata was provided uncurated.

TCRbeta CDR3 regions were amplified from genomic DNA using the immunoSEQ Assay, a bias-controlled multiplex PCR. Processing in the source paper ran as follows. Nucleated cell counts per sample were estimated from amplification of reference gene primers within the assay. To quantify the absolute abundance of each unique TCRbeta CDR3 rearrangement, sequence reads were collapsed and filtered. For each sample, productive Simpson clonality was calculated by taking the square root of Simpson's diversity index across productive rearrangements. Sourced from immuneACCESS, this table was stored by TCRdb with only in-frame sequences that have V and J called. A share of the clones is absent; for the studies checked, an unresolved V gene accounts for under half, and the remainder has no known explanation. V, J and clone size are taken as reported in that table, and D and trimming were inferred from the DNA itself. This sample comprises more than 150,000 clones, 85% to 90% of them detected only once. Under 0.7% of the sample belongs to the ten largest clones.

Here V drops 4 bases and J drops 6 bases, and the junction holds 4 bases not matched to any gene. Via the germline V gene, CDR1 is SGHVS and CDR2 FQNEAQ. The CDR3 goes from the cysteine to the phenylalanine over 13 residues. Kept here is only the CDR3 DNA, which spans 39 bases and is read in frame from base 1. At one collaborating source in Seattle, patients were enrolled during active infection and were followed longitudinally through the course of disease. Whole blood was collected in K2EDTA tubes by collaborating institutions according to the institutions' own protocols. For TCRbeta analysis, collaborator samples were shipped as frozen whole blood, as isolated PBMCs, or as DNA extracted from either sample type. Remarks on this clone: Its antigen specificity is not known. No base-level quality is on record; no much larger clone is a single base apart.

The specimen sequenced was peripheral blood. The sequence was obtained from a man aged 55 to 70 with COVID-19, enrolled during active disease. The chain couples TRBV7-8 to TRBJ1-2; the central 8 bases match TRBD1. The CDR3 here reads CASSSTGGNGYTF. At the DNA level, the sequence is TGTGCCAGCAGCTCTACAGGGGGAAATGGCTACACCTTC.